A selection of T cell receptor beta chains follows, all from one sample in a study of T cell responses to AZD1222 COVID-19 vaccine. The protocol was immunoSEQ multiplex PCR, while the TCRdb copy is restricted to in-frame clones and leaves out a portion. The sample carries 180,000 or so clones, 93% recorded once. The starting material was peripheral blood, obtained on day 0 of AZD1222 vaccination. Receptor source: an adult in good health. The CDR3 runs from the conserved cysteine through the conserved F or W. The D gene is left open where the match is weak. A clone size is listed for some rows: how often the clone was seen (once, few, many), or a class if it is expanded.

V gene	J gene	D gene	clone size	CDR3 DNA	CDR3 protein
TRBV6-5	TRBJ1-1	-	-	TGTGCCAGCATCACCCCGGCGAAGGCTGAAGCTTTCTTT	CASITPAKAEAFF
TRBV5-1	TRBJ2-2	-	-	TGCGCCAGCAGCCCGACACCGAACACCGGGGAGCTGTTTTTT	CASSPTPNTGELFF
TRBV29-1	TRBJ1-1	-	-	TGCAGCGTGGGGGCCTTAACGAACACTGAAGCTTTCTTT	CSVGALTNTEAFF
TRBV28	TRBJ1-5	-	-	TGCCAGTGCGGCAGCCTGGATCAGCCCCAGCATTTT	CQCGSLDQPQHF
TRBV29-1	TRBJ2-7	-	-	TGCAGCGTTGAAGTCTATCTGGCAACTCTCTCCTACGAGCAGTACTTC	CSVEVYLATLSYEQYF
TRBV6-5	TRBJ1-5	TRBD1	-	TGTGCCAGCAGTATCGACAGGGGCAATCAGCCCCAGCATTTT	CASSIDRGNQPQHF
TRBV6-5	TRBJ2-7	TRBD1	-	TGTGCCAGCACCACAGGGGAAGGTCGTGGGGAGCAGTACTTC	CASTTGEGRGEQYF
TRBV5-4	TRBJ2-7	-	-	TGTGCCAGCAGCTTATACGGACCCCCCTACGAGCAGTACTTC	CASSLYGPPYEQYF
TRBV9	TRBJ2-3	TRBD2	-	TGTGCCAGCAGCGCGACTAGCGGGAGTACAGATACGCAGTATTTT	CASSATSGSTDTQYF
TRBV12-3/TRBV12-4	TRBJ2-2	TRBD1	once	TGTGCCAGCACTAGGGACAGCACCGGGGAGCTGTTTTTT	CASTRDSTGELFF
TRBV12-3/TRBV12-4	TRBJ1-2	-	-	TGTGCCAGCAGTTTCGGACAGAAGTATGGCTACACCTTC	CASSFGQKYGYTF
TRBV6-1	TRBJ1-4	-	-	TGTGCCAGCAGTGAATTGGGGGGGCGTGGTGAAAAACTGTTTTTT	CASSELGGRGEKLFF
TRBV6-1	TRBJ2-2	-	once	TGTGCCAGCAGTGAGAATCCCCTAGCGAAGGTGAACACCGGGGAGCTGTTTTTT	CASSENPLAKVNTGELFF
TRBV30	TRBJ1-4	-	-	TGTGCCTGGATTCCCATCGGGGGGGAAAAACTGTTTTTT	CAWIPIGGEKLFF
TRBV7-9	TRBJ2-3	TRBD2	-	TGTGCCAGCAGCTTCAGACTAGCGGAAACAGATACGCAGTATTTT	CASSFRLAETDTQYF
TRBV7-9	TRBJ1-6	TRBD1	-	TGTGCCAGCAGTCCCGGGACAGGGGGATCACCCCTCCACTTT	CASSPGTGGSPLHF
TRBV3-1/TRBV3-2	TRBJ1-1	TRBD1	-	TGTGCCAGCAGCCAATTATACAGGGGACTGAACACTGAAGCTTTCTTT	CASSQLYRGLNTEAFF
TRBV7-9	TRBJ1-1	-	-	TGTGCCAGCAGCTTAGCCAGGGAAAACACTGAAGCTTTCTTT	CASSLARENTEAFF
TRBV3-1/TRBV3-2	TRBJ1-1	TRBD1	-	TGTGCCAGCAGCCCAAACAGCGACAGGGTGGAAGCTTTCTTT	CASSPNSDRVEAFF
TRBV28	TRBJ1-1	-	-	TGTGCCAGCAGTTTAGGAGGGCGGATGAACACTGAAGCTTTCTTT	CASSLGGRMNTEAFF
TRBV25-1	TRBJ1-3	-	once	TGTGCCAGCACCCTCACAGGGAGCTCTGGAAACACCATATATTTT	CASTLTGSSGNTIYF
TRBV28	TRBJ1-1	-	-	TGTGCCAGCAGTTTATCGTGGACTGAAGCTTTCTTT	CASSLSWTEAFF
TRBV20-1	TRBJ1-5	-	-	TGCAGTGCTAGTCCCGGGGGGCTAGCCCAGCATTTT	CSASPGGLAQHF
TRBV5-8	TRBJ1-2	TRBD1	-	TGTGCCAGCACCGCAACAGGGGATCGGGGCTACACCTTC	CASTATGDRGYTF
TRBV27	TRBJ1-1	-	-	TGTGCCAGCAGTTTGACTATAGGTTCGGGAGGAGGTAGTGGCACTGAAGCTTTCTTT	CASSLTIGSGGGSGTEAFF
TRBV28	TRBJ1-6	TRBD1	-	TGTGCCAGCAGTATACCAGGGACAGGGGGTTCACCCCTCCACTTT	CASSIPGTGGSPLHF
TRBV6-1	TRBJ1-1	TRBD1	-	TGTGCCAGCAGTGATCCCCTCCGGGACAGGGCAGCTGAAGCTTTCTTT	CASSDPLRDRAAEAFF
TRBV2	TRBJ2-3	TRBD2	-	TGTGCCAGCAGTGAGCTAGCGGGGACGCCTAGCACAGATACGCAGTATTTT	CASSELAGTPSTDTQYF
TRBV10-3	TRBJ1-5	-	-	TGTGCCATCAGTGAGTCAAGTATGGGCAATCAGCCCCAGCATTTT	CAISESSMGNQPQHF
TRBV3-1/TRBV3-2	TRBJ1-5	-	once	TGTGCCAGCAGCCAAGGAACCGTGGGGAATCAGCCCCAGCATTTT	CASSQGTVGNQPQHF
TRBV7-2	TRBJ1-2	-	once	TGTGCCAGCAGCTTTATCGACTCCTATGCGGGCTACACCTTC	CASSFIDSYAGYTF
TRBV19	TRBJ1-4	TRBD1	-	TGTGCCAGTACCACACAGGGGTTTAATGAAAAACTGTTTTTT	CASTTQGFNEKLFF
TRBV18	TRBJ2-7	TRBD1	-	TGTGCCAGCTCACCGAAAAGGGACAGCTTCTCCTACGAGCAGTACTTC	CASSPKRDSFSYEQYF
TRBV27	TRBJ2-1	TRBD1	-	TGTGCCAGCAGTTTAGGGACAGGGGGCCTGAATGAGCAGTTCTTC	CASSLGTGGLNEQFF
TRBV27	TRBJ2-3	-	-	TGTGCCAGCAGTTTAACGCGACAGGGCACAGATACGCAGTATTTT	CASSLTRQGTDTQYF
TRBV11-2	TRBJ1-6	-	-	TGTGCCAGCAGCTTAGGGTACTCCCCGAATTCACCCCTCCACTTT	CASSLGYSPNSPLHF
TRBV5-1	TRBJ2-3	-	-	TGCGCCAGCAGCCCGGACAGCGGGCCACTACTCACAGATACGCAGTATTTT	CASSPDSGPLLTDTQYF
TRBV7-9	TRBJ1-1	-	-	TGTGCCAGCAGCTCACAGGTCCTCCGGGAGAACACTGAAGCTTTCTTT	CASSSQVLRENTEAFF
TRBV7-9	TRBJ2-3	-	-	TGTGCCAGCAGCTTTTGGGAGGGGGGCACAGATACGCAGTATTTT	CASSFWEGGTDTQYF
TRBV3-1/TRBV3-2	TRBJ2-1	-	-	TGTGCCAGCAGCCAGGCGGGATACGAGCAGTTCTTC	CASSQAGYEQFF